Shown below are 24 T cell receptor beta chains from a single sample sequenced in a study of blood T cell repertoires in COVID-19. The table came from immunoSEQ multiplex PCR; TCRdb's copy has only in-frame clones and leaves some out. The table lists about 390,000 clones, more than 75% of them singletons. What was sequenced was PBMCs or T cells enriched from blood (not recorded which). Receptor source: a woman aged 45-65 years who had recovered from COVID-19.

The chain is built from TRBV6-1 and TRBJ1-6; D is perhaps TRBD1 (5 bases). Germline loops: CDR1 MNHNS, CDR2 SASEGT. The CDR3 totals 17 residues. The V end was cut by 2 bases, the J end by 0 bases, with 11 bases between. The CDR3: CASSERRGYSYNSPLHF. The CDR3 nucleotides are TGTGCCAGCAGTGAACGAAGGGGCTACTCCTATAATTCACCCCTCCACTTT.

This sequence joins TRBV4-1 and TRBJ2-2; 7 nucleotides align to TRBD1. J was trimmed by 1 base and V by 4 bases; bases with no gene match: 6. Per the germline V gene, CDR1 is MGHRA and CDR2 is YSYEKL. The CDR3 is 16 residues long. In nucleotides, the CDR3 is TGCGCCAGCAGCCCGCAGGGGGTTCGGAACACCGGGGAGCTGTTTTTT. Translation gives CASSPQGVRNTGELFF.

The chain recombines TRBV7-9 with TRBJ1-3, with TRBD1 as a possible D gene (5 bases). The CDR3 length is 15 residues. V gave up 5 bases and J gave up 4 bases, with 15 bases separating them. CDR1 is SEHNR and CDR2 is FQNEAQ in the germline V gene (reference sequence). The chain's CDR3 is CASSPARGGGNTIYF. For the CDR3, the DNA is TGTGCCAGCAGCCCCGCTAGGGGAGGCGGAAACACCATATATTTT.

The gene calls are TRBV15 and TRBJ2-7, with D tentatively TRBD2 (6 bases). Deletions cut 5 bases from V and 0 bases from J, with 8 bases between. The CDR3 runs 13 residues. In germline, CDR1 is LNHNV, CDR2 YYDKDF (reference sequence). CDR3 in DNA: TGTGCCACCAGCTTGGAGGGCTCCTACGAGCAGTACTTC. The encoded protein is CATSLEGSYEQYF.

The chain couples TRBV5-6 to TRBJ2-2; a possible D gene is TRBD1 (5 bases). Germline V lookup: CDR1 SGHDT, CDR2 YYEEEE. The CDR3 runs 15 residues. Trimming removed 4 bases from V and 9 bases from J, with 19 bases in between. The CDR3 nucleotides read TGTGCCAGCAGCGGCCTTTCGGAGACAGTCAGGGAGCTGTTTTTT. Translation gives CASSGLSETVRELFF.

This chain links TRBV23-1 with TRBJ1-2, with D hard to call. TRBV23-1 is filed as an ORF, its function uncertain. The CDR3 loop spans 15 amino acids. Trimming left V 3 bases short and J 4 bases short, with 15 bases between. The CDR3 DNA sequence: TGCGCCAGCAGTCATCCCGAAGTCCACTTCTATGGCTACACCTTC. It specifies CASSHPEVHFYGYTF.

V and J are TRBV4-1 and TRBJ1-1; no definite D call. Trimming removed 4 bases from V and 1 base from J, with 7 bases in between. CDR1 is MGHRA and CDR2 is YSYEKL in the germline V gene. The CDR3 totals 13 residues. The CDR3 spells CASSPRENTEAFF. The CDR3 DNA reads TGCGCCAGCAGCCCCCGGGAGAACACTGAAGCTTTCTTT.

V and J are TRBV7-9 and TRBJ2-2; D remains unclear. CDR3 length: 13 amino acids. Germline CDR1 SEHNR, CDR2 FQNEAQ (reference sequence). V dropped 3 bases and J dropped 10 bases, with 12 bases sitting between them. DNA of the CDR3: TGTGCCAGCAGCTTCCAGGCCCGGTTGGAGCTGTTTTTT. Translation: CASSFQARLELFF.

V is TRBV30 and J is TRBJ1-2, with 7 nucleotides matching TRBD1. The CDR3 runs to 16 residues. After removal of 3 bases from V and 2 bases from J, the junction contained 12 bases not matched to a gene. The germline gives CDR1 GTSNPN, CDR2 SVGIG (reference sequence). CDR3 sequence (DNA): TGTGCCTGGAGAAAGGGACAGCTCCACTCGAACTATGGCTACACCTTC. Translating gives CAWRKGQLHSNYGYTF.

The rearrangement joins TRBV7-9 to TRBJ2-2; 11 nucleotides agree with TRBD2. The CDR3 loop spans 14 amino acids. In germline, CDR1 is SEHNR, CDR2 FQNEAQ (reference sequence). The J segment lost 3 bases and the V segment lost 10 bases, leaving 4 bases of the junction unmatched. The CDR3, as DNA: TGTGCCATCCGTAGCGGGGGGGACACCGGGGAGCTGTTTTTT. Amino acid sequence: CAIRSGGDTGELFF. Using reference TRBV7-9 and TRBJ2-2 for the parts outside the CDR3, the full variable domain is DTGVSQNPRHKITKRGQNVTFRCDPISEHNRLYWYRQTLGQGPEFLTYFQNEAQLEKSRLLSDRFSAERPKGSFSTLEIQRTEQGDSAMYLCAIRSGGDTGELFFGEGSRLTVL.

This chain links TRBV4-1 with TRBJ1-2; maybe TRBD1 (5 bases). In germline, CDR1 is MGHRA, CDR2 YSYEKL. CDR3 length: 14 amino acids. The V gene lost 4 bases and the J gene lost 7 bases, with 16 bases spanning the gap. CDR3 in amino acids: CASSPLGGFSGYTF. CDR3 coding DNA: TGCGCCAGCAGCCCCCTTGGGGGGTTTTCTGGCTACACCTTC.

The V gene is TRBV7-2, the J gene TRBJ2-3; 11 bases map to TRBD2. The CDR3 has 15 residues. V shed 3 bases, J shed 4 bases, and the junction held 3 bases outside the gene matches. Germline-derived CDR1 and CDR2 are SGHTA and FQGNSA. DNA for the CDR3: TGTGCCAGCAGCTTGGCTAGCGGGGGGTCAGATACGCAGTATTTT. This translates into CASSLASGGSDTQYF. Combining the CDR3 with reference TRBV7-2 and TRBJ2-3 gives the whole variable domain GAGVSQSPSNKVTEKGKDVELRCDPISGHTALYWYRQSLGQGLEFLIYFQGNSAPDKSGLPSDRFSAERTGGSVSTLTIQRTQQEDSAVYLCASSLASGGSDTQYFGPGTRLTVL.

This rearrangement joins TRBV24-1 to TRBJ2-1, with D maybe TRBD1 (7 bases). Deletions cut 0 bases from V and 7 bases from J, with 12 bases between. In germline, CDR1 is KGHDR, CDR2 SFDVKD. The CDR3 sequence is 15 residues long. CDR3 sequence (DNA): TGTGCCACCAGTGATTTGCGGAGGGGGCGGAATGAGCAGTTCTTC. It translates to CATSDLRRGRNEQFF.

The V gene is TRBV9, the J gene TRBJ2-3; D not certain. Trimming removed 0 bases from V and 6 bases from J, with 11 bases in between. This CDR3 region has 14 residues. Germline V gene sequence: CDR1 SGDLS, CDR2 YYNGEE. CDR3 bases: TGTGCCAGCAGCGTAGACAGCCTTGATGATACGCAGTATTTT. Protein product: CASSVDSLDDTQYF. Full variable domain (missing parts from reference TRBV9 and TRBJ2-3): DSGVTQTPKHLITATGQRVTLRCSPRSGDLSVYWYQQSLDQGLQFLIQYYNGEERAKGNILERFSAQQFPDLHSELNLSSLELGDSALYFCASSVDSLDDTQYFGPGTRLTVL.

In DNA, the CDR3 is TGCGCCAGCAGCCCGGACTCAAAGAGGGCACCCCTCCACTTT. It translates to CASSPDSKRAPLHF. This sequence joins TRBV5-1 and TRBJ1-6, with no clear D. The CDR3 covers 14 residues. Germline loops: CDR1 SGHRS, CDR2 YFSETQ. V lost 4 bases and J 11 bases, leaving 16 bases between the germline ends.

The chain combines TRBV7-6 with TRBJ2-1; 8 bases are shared with TRBD1. The V gene end was trimmed by 5 bases and the J gene end by 0 bases; junction bases not matched to a gene: 6. Germline-derived CDR1 and CDR2 are SGHVS and FNYEAQ. There are 16 residues in the CDR3. This CDR3 is CASSVRDRSSYNEQFF. DNA of the CDR3: TGTGCCAGCAGCGTCCGGGACAGGAGCTCCTACAATGAGCAGTTCTTC.

The CDR3 region is CASSLRTGAREQYF. CDR3 in DNA: TGTGCCAGCAGCTTACGGACAGGGGCGCGGGAGCAGTACTTC. V is TRBV7-9 and J is TRBJ2-7; 9 bases fit TRBD1. The CDR3 runs to 14 residues. Trimming took 2 bases from V and 7 from J; bases not matched to a gene: 6. In germline, CDR1 is SEHNR, CDR2 FQNEAQ (reference sequence).

This clone was observed a single time. V gene TRBV28 combines with J gene TRBJ1-6, with 9 nucleotides matching TRBD1. The CDR3 loop spans 14 amino acids. The germline gives CDR1 MDHEN, CDR2 SYDVKM. With V trimmed by 5 bases and J by 13 bases, 9 bases remained unmatched. This chain's CDR3 is CASSPGTGFSPLHF. The CDR3 DNA follows: TGTGCCAGCAGTCCGGGGACAGGGTTTTCGCCCCTCCACTTT.

V usage is TRBV19 and J usage is TRBJ2-5; a weak D match, TRBD1 (6 bases). From germline, CDR1 is LNHDA and CDR2 SQIVND (reference sequence). Trimming took 1 base from V and 7 from J, leaving 19 bases between them. The CDR3 runs to 16 residues. CDR3 in DNA: TGTGCCAGTAGTATAGTGGGGGCAGACGGGCTAGGGACCCAGTACTTC. Translated, it gives CASSIVGADGLGTQYF.

The gene calls are TRBV3-1 (or the pseudogene TRBV3-2) and TRBJ1-1, with TRBD1 matching 11 bases. V dropped 1 base and J dropped 4; count of bases not matched to a gene: 11. Germline CDR1 LGHDT, CDR2 YNNKEL (reference sequence). This CDR3 comprises 18 residues. CDR3 amino acids: CASSQAPGTGGLGTEAFF. The CDR3 bases are TGTGCCAGCAGCCAAGCGCCCGGGACAGGGGGGTTGGGCACTGAAGCTTTCTTT.

The chain joins TRBV19 to TRBJ2-7, with D perhaps matching TRBD1 (5 bases). Germline V lookup: CDR1 LNHDA, CDR2 SQIVND (reference sequence). Trimming left V 5 bases short and J 4 bases short, with 12 bases between. The CDR3 is made up of 13 amino acids. CDR3 residues: CASSLRQMYEQYF. The CDR3 DNA reads as TGTGCCAGTAGTTTAAGACAGATGTACGAGCAGTACTTC.

The V gene is TRBV28, the J gene TRBJ1-5; TRBD1 matches at 7 bases. The CDR3 consists of 15 residues. V lost 8 bases, J lost 0 bases, and 7 bases stayed unmatched. CDR1 and CDR2 from the germline V gene are MDHEN and SYDVKM. In DNA form, the CDR3 reads TGTGCCAGCGGGGGACAGCTTTATAGCAATCAGCCCCAGCATTTT. Translating gives CASGGQLYSNQPQHF.

The chain carries TRBV28 and TRBJ1-5; D gene uncertain. CDR3 length: 16 residues. V lost 1 base and J 3 bases, leaving 13 bases between the germline ends. Germline V gene data show CDR1 as MDHEN and CDR2 as SYDVKM. CDR3 nucleotide sequence: TGTGCCAGCAGTTTATCATACTCTTCTAACAATCAGCCCCAGCATTTT. This sequence encodes CASSLSYSSNNQPQHF.

This clone appeared a single time. The rearrangement uses TRBV6-2 or TRBV6-3 and TRBJ1-2; 8 positions match TRBD1. Germline CDR1 MNHEY, CDR2 SVGEGT. The V segment lost 3 bases and the J segment 5 bases; nucleotides outside the gene matches: 17. The CDR3 is 18 residues long. The CDR3 region has the DNA TGTGCCAGCAGTTATCACCCGGGACAGGATTGGGCTTGGTATGGCTACACCTTC. Residues: CASSYHPGQDWAWYGYTF.